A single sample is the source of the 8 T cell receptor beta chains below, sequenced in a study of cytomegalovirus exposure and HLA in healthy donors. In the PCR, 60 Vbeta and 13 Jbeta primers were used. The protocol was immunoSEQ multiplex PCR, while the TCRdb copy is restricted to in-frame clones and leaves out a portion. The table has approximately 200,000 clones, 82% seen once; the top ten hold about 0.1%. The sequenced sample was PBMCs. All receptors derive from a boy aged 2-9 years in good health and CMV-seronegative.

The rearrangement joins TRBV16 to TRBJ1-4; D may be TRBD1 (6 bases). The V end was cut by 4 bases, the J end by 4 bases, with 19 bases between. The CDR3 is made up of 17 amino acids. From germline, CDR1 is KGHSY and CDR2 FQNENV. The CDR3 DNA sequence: TGTGCCAGCAGCCCTCTTCTGCGGGGGGGCAGTAATGAAAAACTGTTTTTT. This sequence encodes CASSPLLRGGSNEKLFF.

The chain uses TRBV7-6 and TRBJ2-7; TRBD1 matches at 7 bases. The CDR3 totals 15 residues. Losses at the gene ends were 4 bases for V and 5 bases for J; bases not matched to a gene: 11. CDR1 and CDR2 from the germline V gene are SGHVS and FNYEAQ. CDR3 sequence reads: CASSSGTAGIHEQYF. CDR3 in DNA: TGTGCCAGCAGCTCCGGGACAGCCGGAATCCACGAGCAGTACTTC.

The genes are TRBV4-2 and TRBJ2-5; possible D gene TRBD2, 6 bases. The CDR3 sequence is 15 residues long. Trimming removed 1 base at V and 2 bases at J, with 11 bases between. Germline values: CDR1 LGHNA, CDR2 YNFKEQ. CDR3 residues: CASSQGTIGQETQYF. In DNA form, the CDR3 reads TGTGCCAGCAGCCAAGGGACTATCGGTCAAGAGACCCAGTACTTC.

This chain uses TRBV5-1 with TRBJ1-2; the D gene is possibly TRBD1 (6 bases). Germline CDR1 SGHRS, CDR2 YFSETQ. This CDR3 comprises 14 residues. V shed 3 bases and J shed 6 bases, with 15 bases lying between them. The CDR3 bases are TGCGCCAGCAGCTCTGAACAGGGTTGGAATGGCTACACCTTC. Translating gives CASSSEQGWNGYTF.

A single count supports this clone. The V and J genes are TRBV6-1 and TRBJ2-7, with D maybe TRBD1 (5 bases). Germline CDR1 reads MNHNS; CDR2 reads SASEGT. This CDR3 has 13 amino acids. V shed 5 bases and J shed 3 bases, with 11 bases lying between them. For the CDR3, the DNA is TGTGCCAGCAGTTCGCCTCAGGGCTACGAGCAGTACTTC. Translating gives CASSSPQGYEQYF.

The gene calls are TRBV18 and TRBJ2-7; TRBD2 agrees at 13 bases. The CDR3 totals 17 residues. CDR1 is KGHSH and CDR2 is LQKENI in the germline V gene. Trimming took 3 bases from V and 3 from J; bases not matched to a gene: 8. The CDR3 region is CASSPGTSGAILYEQYF. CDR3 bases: TGTGCCAGCTCACCGGGGACTAGCGGGGCGATCCTCTACGAGCAGTACTTC.

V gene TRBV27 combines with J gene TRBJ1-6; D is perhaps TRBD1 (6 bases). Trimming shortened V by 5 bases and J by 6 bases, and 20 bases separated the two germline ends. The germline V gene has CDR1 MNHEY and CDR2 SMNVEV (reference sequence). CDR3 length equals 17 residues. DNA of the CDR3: TGTGCCAGCAGTCTAAGTGCTTCGCAGGGGCCTAATTCACCCCTCCACTTT. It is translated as CASSLSASQGPNSPLHF.

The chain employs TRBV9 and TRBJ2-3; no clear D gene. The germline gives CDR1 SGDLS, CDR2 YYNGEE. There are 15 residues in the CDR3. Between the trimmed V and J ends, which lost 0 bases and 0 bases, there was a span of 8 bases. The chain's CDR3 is CASSVDTESTDTQYF. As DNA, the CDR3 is TGTGCCAGCAGCGTAGATACTGAGAGCACAGATACGCAGTATTTT.